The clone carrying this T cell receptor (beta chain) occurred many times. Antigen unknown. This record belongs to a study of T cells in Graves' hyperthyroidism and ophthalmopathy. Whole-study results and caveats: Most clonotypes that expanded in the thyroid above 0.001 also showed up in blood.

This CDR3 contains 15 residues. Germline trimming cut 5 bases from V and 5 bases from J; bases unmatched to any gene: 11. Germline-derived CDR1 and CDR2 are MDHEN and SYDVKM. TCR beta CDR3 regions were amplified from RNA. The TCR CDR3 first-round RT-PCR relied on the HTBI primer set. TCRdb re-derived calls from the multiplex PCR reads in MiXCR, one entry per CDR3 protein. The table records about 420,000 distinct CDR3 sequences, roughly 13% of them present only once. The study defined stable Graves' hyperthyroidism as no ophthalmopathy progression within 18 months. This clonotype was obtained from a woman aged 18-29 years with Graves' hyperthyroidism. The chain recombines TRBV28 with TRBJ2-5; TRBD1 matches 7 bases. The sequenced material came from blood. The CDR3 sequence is CASSPQRGQGETQYF. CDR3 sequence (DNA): TGTGCCAGCAGTCCGCAGAGGGGGCAAGGGGAGACCCAGTACTTC.